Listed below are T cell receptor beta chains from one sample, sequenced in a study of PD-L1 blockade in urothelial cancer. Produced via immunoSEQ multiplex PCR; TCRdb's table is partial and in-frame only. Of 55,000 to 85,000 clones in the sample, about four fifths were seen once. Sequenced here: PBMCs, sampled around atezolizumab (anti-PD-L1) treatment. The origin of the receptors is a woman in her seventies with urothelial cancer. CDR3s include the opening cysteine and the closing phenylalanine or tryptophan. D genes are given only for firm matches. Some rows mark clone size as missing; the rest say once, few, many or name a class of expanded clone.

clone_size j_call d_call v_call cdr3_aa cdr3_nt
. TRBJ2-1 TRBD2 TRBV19 CASSAGTSGGALAFF TGTGCCAGTAGCGCCGGGACTAGCGGGGGGGCCTTAGCGTTCTTC
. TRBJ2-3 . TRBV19 CASSIDLAGMGTDTQYF TGTGCCAGTAGTATAGATCTCGCAGGGATGGGCACAGATACGCAGTATTTT
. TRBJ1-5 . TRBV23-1 CASSHSGIQSNQPQHF TGCGCCAGCAGTCATTCAGGGATACAGAGCAATCAGCCCCAGCATTTT
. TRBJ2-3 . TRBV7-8 CASSYGQITTDTQYF TGTGCCAGCAGCTACGGACAGATAACCACAGATACGCAGTATTTT
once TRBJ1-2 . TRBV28 CASIATAYYGYTF TGTGCCAGCATAGCGACGGCCTACTATGGCTACACCTTC
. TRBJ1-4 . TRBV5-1 CASSLAERGIGEKLFF TGCGCCAGCAGCTTGGCCGAAAGGGGGATAGGGGAAAAACTGTTTTTT
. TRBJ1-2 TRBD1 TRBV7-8 CASSLGQGSYGYTF TGTGCCAGCAGCTTAGGACAGGGGAGCTATGGCTACACCTTC
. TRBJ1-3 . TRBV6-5 CASSYRGVGAGNTIYF TGTGCCAGCAGTTACCGGGGGGTAGGGGCTGGAAACACCATATATTTT
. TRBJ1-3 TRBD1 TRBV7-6 CASSPGTASSGNTIYF TGTGCCAGCAGCCCAGGGACAGCGAGCTCTGGAAACACCATATATTTT
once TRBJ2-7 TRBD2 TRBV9 CASSGGGSREQYF TGTGCCAGCAGCGGGGGGGGGTCGCGGGAGCAGTACTTC
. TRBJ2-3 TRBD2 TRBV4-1 CASSQEPLAGAEDTQYF TGCGCCAGCAGCCAAGAACCCCTAGCGGGAGCAGAAGATACGCAGTATTTT
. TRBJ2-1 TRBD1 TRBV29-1 CSVEDRTGVIGNNEQFF TGCAGCGTTGAAGATAGGACAGGGGTCATTGGGAACAATGAGCAGTTCTTC
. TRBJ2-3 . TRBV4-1 CASSQASGTDTQYF TGCGCCAGCAGCCAAGCTAGCGGCACAGATACGCAGTATTTT
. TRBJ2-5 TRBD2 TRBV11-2 CASSLEFSGGQETQYF TGTGCCAGCAGCTTAGAGTTTAGCGGGGGGCAAGAGACCCAGTACTTC
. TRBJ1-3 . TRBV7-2 CASSNAGSGNTIYF TGTGCCAGCAGCAACGCGGGCTCTGGAAACACCATATATTTT